These T cell receptor beta chains were read from a single sample in a study of blood T cell repertoires in COVID-19. Using immunoSEQ multiplex PCR, the repertoire was profiled, and TCRdb retains in-frame clones only, with some absent. The sample shows some 170,000 clones, roughly 90% of them seen only once. The specimen sequenced was peripheral blood. These receptors all stem from a man aged 60-69 years with active or convalescent COVID-19. The CDR3 runs from the conserved cysteine through the conserved F or W. Each record gives: J gene, D gene, V gene, clone size, CDR3 DNA, CDR3 protein. The D gene is left open where the match is weak. Some rows have no size entry. The others give once, few or many, or a class for an expanded clone.

>TRBJ2-2|-|TRBV29-1|-
TGCAGCGTTGGGAGGCCGGGGGGCGGCACCGGGGAGCTGTTTTTT
CSVGRPGGGTGELFF
>TRBJ2-5|-|TRBV6-5|-
TGTGCCAGCAGTTACGGGAGCCAAGAGACCCAGTACTTC
CASSYGSQETQYF
>TRBJ1-5|TRBD1|TRBV28|-
TGTGCCAGCACTAGACAGGGCGATCAGCCCCAGCATTTT
CASTRQGDQPQHF
>TRBJ2-3|-|TRBV11-2|-
TGTGCCAGCAGCCCGCTAGATGGAGGGAGGACAATTACAGATACGCAGTATTTT
CASSPLDGGRTITDTQYF
>TRBJ2-1|TRBD2|TRBV3-1/TRBV3-2|-
TGTGCCAGCAGCCGCCGCGCGGGGGTCTCCTACAATGAGCAGTTCTTC
CASSRRAGVSYNEQFF
>TRBJ2-1|TRBD2|TRBV3-1/TRBV3-2|-
TGTGCCAGCAGCCACCGCATGGGACTAGCGGGGTACAATGAGCAGTTCTTC
CASSHRMGLAGYNEQFF
>TRBJ1-1|-|TRBV11-2|-
TGTGCCAGCAGCTCCTTTAGCGCAGCTTTCTTT
CASSSFSAAFF
>TRBJ1-4|TRBD1|TRBV7-9|-
TGTGCCAGCAGCCCCGGACAGGGGCACTACGAGGAAAAACTGTTTTTT
CASSPGQGHYEEKLFF
>TRBJ2-5|-|TRBV2|-
TGTGCCAGCAGTCAGGAGGAGCTCCCCCAAGAGACCCAGTACTTC
CASSQEELPQETQYF
>TRBJ1-1|-|TRBV18|-
TGTGCCAGCTCACCGAGCGGGGCGCAGGGTGAAGCTTTCTTT
CASSPSGAQGEAFF
>TRBJ2-5|-|TRBV6-5|-
TGTGCCAGCAGGAAGGGGGATTTAGACGAGACCCAGTACTTC
CASRKGDLDETQYF
>TRBJ1-1|TRBD1|TRBV11-2|-
TGTGCCAGCAGCCCTGTTCTTATACAGGGGGCGAACACTGAAGCTTTCTTT
CASSPVLIQGANTEAFF
>TRBJ1-4|TRBD1|TRBV14|-
TGTGCCAGCAGCCAGGGACAGTTTAGAAATGAAAAACTGTTTTTT
CASSQGQFRNEKLFF
>TRBJ1-5|-|TRBV19|-
TGTGCCAGTAGTCAACGCGGGACCGGTCATCAGCCCCAGCATTTT
CASSQRGTGHQPQHF
>TRBJ2-2|-|TRBV10-3|few
TGTGCCATCAGTGATTACCAGGGCACCGGGGAGCTGTTTTTT
CAISDYQGTGELFF
>TRBJ2-7|-|TRBV5-1|once
TGCGCCAGCAGCCTAAGGTGGGGCCCATACGAGCAGTACTTC
CASSLRWGPYEQYF
>TRBJ2-7|-|TRBV12-3/TRBV12-4|-
TGTGCCAGCAGTTTAGGAGCGTACGAGCAGTACTTC
CASSLGAYEQYF
>TRBJ1-2|TRBD1|TRBV9|-
TGTGCCAGCAGCGACAGGGGAGGAGAGCTAAATCACTATGGCTACACCTTC
CASSDRGGELNHYGYTF
>TRBJ1-2|TRBD1|TRBV18|-
TGTGCCAGCTCACCGGGACAGGGGAACTATGGCTACACCTTC
CASSPGQGNYGYTF
>TRBJ2-7|-|TRBV6-5|-
TGTGCCAGCAGCCCCACTCCCGGGATTTACGAGCAGTACTTC
CASSPTPGIYEQYF
>TRBJ1-6|-|TRBV12-3/TRBV12-4|few
TGTGCCAGCAGTTATTCACAGGGTACGTCCCTCCACTTT
CASSYSQGTSLHF
>TRBJ1-1|TRBD1|TRBV2|-
TGTGCCAGCAGCCGGGACAGCAAAAGAGGCACTGAAGCTTTCTTT
CASSRDSKRGTEAFF
>TRBJ1-2|TRBD1|TRBV6-5|-
TGTGCCAGCAGTTACTCCTCGACAGGGCGAAGCTATGGCTACACCTTC
CASSYSSTGRSYGYTF
>TRBJ1-2|TRBD1|TRBV7-9|-
TGTGCCAGCAGCTTAAGGGGGCGAGACTATGGCTACACCTTC
CASSLRGRDYGYTF
>TRBJ2-2|-|TRBV30|once
TGTGCCTGGAGTGTGGGGGCGGGCGGGGAGCTGTTTTTT
CAWSVGAGGELFF
>TRBJ2-6|-|TRBV7-8|-
TGTGCCAGCAGCCCTTTAGGGGCCAACGTCCTGACTTTC
CASSPLGANVLTF
>TRBJ1-2|TRBD1|TRBV6-5|-
TGTGCCAGCAGTTACCTAACCGGGACAGGTCGATCGGGCTACACCTTC
CASSYLTGTGRSGYTF
>TRBJ2-5|TRBD1|TRBV25-1|-
TGTGCCAGCAGTGATCACAGGGGGCGAGAGACCCAGTACTTC
CASSDHRGRETQYF
>TRBJ2-7|TRBD1|TRBV7-2|-
TGTGCCAGCAGCCCCCAGTCCGGGACAGGGTCCTACGAGCAGTACTTC
CASSPQSGTGSYEQYF
>TRBJ1-1|-|TRBV3-1/TRBV3-2|-
TGTGCCAGCAGCCAAGGAGGGGGGAACACTGAAGCTTTCTTT
CASSQGGGNTEAFF
>TRBJ1-1|-|TRBV5-4|-
TGTGCCAGCAGCCGAGGGGGGGAAGGTACTGAAGCTTTCTTT
CASSRGGEGTEAFF
>TRBJ1-1|-|TRBV5-8|-
TGTGCCAGCCGTAGGAGGACTGAAGCTTTCTTT
CASRRRTEAFF
>TRBJ1-2|TRBD1|TRBV11-2|-
TGTGCCAGCAGCTTAGCCGCCGGGACAGTGAATGGCTACACCTTC
CASSLAAGTVNGYTF
>TRBJ1-5|-|TRBV19|-
TGTGCCAGCGGCGGGGGCAGAATACTAAGGCAGCCCCAGCATTTT
CASGGGRILRQPQHF
>TRBJ2-1|TRBD2|TRBV5-1|-
TGCGCCAGCAGCTTGGGTAGCGGGGGGGCGAGGAATGAGCAGTTCTTC
CASSLGSGGARNEQFF
>TRBJ2-5|-|TRBV7-7|-
TGTGCCAGCAGCACTCAAGCGGGTTCACAAGAGACCCAGTACTTC
CASSTQAGSQETQYF
>TRBJ1-2|-|TRBV5-1|few
TGCGCCAGCAGCACCGAAGACACTAACTATGGCTACACCTTC
CASSTEDTNYGYTF
>TRBJ2-5|-|TRBV7-8|-
TGTGCCAGCGGACCCGGCGGGTTTGGGTACCAAGAGACCCAGTACTTC
CASGPGGFGYQETQYF
>TRBJ1-2|TRBD1|TRBV5-6|-
TGTGCCAGCAGCTTGTCTCCAGGGGGGCTTGGCTACACCTTC
CASSLSPGGLGYTF
>TRBJ1-2|-|TRBV2|few
TGTGCCAGCAGTGAAGCGCAGGGTATCTATGGCTACACCTTC
CASSEAQGIYGYTF
>TRBJ1-1|-|TRBV6-5|-
TGTGCCAGCAGTTTCTACACTAGGGTGAACACTGAAGCTTTCTTT
CASSFYTRVNTEAFF
>TRBJ1-1|TRBD1|TRBV6-1|-
TGTGCCAGCAGTGACGAAGGACAGGGAAACACTGAAGCTTTCTTT
CASSDEGQGNTEAFF
>TRBJ1-4|TRBD1|TRBV6-1|-
TGTGCCAGCAGTGAATCAAGGACAGGCCGGGGAAATGAAAAACTGTTTTTT
CASSESRTGRGNEKLFF
>TRBJ2-5|TRBD2|TRBV4-2|-
TGTGCCAGCAGCCAAGCGGGGGGGCCGGCGGAGACCCAGTACTTC
CASSQAGGPAETQYF
>TRBJ1-4|-|TRBV10-3|-
TGTGCCATCAGCAGCGTCGGACAGCCTAATGAAAAACTGTTTTTT
CAISSVGQPNEKLFF
>TRBJ2-2|-|TRBV19|once
TGTGCCAGTACCAATAACGGGGGCACCGGGGAGCTGTTTTTT
CASTNNGGTGELFF
>TRBJ1-6|-|TRBV12-3/TRBV12-4|-
TGTGCCAGCAGCTCCACTCCTTCACCCCTCCACTTT
CASSSTPSPLHF
>TRBJ2-7|-|TRBV5-5|-
TGTGCCAGCAGACAGTGGCCAGAAAAGAGCTCCTACGAGCAGTACTTC
CASRQWPEKSSYEQYF
>TRBJ2-3|TRBD2|TRBV29-1|-
TGCAGCGTTGTGTCAGAGAAGTCTACTAGCGGGAGGGCAGATACGCAGTATTTT
CSVVSEKSTSGRADTQYF
>TRBJ2-3|-|TRBV19|-
TGTGCCAGTAGCCTACAGGGTGGGAGCACAGATACGCAGTATTTT
CASSLQGGSTDTQYF
>TRBJ2-7|TRBD1|TRBV9|-
TGTGCCAGCAGCGTAGGACAGGGGGCGTACGAGCAGTACTTC
CASSVGQGAYEQYF
>TRBJ2-2|TRBD2|TRBV19|-
TGTGCCAGTAGTGTTAGCGGGAGGGCCACCGGGGAGCTGTTTTTT
CASSVSGRATGELFF
>TRBJ1-5|-|TRBV28|few
TGTGCCAGCAGTCGGACAGCAGGCAATCAGCCCCAGCATTTT
CASSRTAGNQPQHF